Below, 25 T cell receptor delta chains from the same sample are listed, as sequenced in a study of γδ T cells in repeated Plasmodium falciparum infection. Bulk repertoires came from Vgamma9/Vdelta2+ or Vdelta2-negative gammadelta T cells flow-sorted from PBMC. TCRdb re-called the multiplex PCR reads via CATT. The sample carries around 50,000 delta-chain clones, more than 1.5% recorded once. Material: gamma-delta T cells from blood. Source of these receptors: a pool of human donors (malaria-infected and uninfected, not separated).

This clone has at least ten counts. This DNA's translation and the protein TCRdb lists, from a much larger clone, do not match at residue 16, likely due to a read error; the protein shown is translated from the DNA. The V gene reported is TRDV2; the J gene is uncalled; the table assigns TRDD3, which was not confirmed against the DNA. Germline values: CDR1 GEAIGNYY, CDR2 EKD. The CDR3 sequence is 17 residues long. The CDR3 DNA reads TGTGCCTGTGACACCCTCCCGCTGGGGGATACCACCGATAAACTCACCTTT. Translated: CACDTLPLGDTTDKLTF.

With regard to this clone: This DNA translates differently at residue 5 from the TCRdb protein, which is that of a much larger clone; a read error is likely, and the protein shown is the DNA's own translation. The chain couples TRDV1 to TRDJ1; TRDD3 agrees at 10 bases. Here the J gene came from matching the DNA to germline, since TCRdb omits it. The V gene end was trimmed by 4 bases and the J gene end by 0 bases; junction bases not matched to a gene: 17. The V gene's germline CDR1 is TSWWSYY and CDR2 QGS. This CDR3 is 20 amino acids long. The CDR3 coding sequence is TGTGCTCTTGGGGGCCTAGGCACGTACTGGGGGATTACCAACACCGATAAACTCATCTTT. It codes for CALGGLGTYWGITNTDKLIF.

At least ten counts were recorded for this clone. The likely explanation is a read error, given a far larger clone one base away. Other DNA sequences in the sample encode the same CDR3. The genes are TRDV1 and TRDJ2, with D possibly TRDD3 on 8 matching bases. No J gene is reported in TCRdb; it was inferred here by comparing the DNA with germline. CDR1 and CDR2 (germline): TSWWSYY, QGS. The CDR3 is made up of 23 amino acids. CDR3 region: CALGAMAFLHFTGGPALTAQLFF. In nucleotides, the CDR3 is TGCGCTCTTGGGGCGATGGCCTTCCTCCATTTCACTGGGGGTCCCGCTTTGACAGCACAACTCTTCTTT.

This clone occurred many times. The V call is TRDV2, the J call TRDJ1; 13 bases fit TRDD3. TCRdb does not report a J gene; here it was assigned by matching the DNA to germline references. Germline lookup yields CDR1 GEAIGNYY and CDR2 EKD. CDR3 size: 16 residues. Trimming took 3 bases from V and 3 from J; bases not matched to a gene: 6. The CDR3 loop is CACDAITGGYADKLIF. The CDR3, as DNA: TGTGCCTGTGACGCAATTACTGGGGGATACGCCGATAAACTCATCTTT.

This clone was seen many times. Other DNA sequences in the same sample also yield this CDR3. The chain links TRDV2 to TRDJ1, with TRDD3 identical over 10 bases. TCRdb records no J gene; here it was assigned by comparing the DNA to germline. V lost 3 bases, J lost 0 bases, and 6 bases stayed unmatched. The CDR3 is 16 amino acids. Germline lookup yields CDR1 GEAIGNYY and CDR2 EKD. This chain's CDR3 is CACDPLGDGYTDKLIF. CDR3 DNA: TGTGCCTGTGACCCACTGGGGGATGGGTACACCGATAAACTCATCTTT.

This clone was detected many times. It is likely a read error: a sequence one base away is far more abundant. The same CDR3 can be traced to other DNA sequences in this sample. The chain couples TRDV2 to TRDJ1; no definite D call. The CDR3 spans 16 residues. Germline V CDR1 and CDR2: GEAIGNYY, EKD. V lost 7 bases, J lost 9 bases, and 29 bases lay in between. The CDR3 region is CACDARATVGWRELIF. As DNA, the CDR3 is TGTGCCTGCGACGCCCGCGCCACAGTGGGCTGGAGGGAACTCATCTTT.

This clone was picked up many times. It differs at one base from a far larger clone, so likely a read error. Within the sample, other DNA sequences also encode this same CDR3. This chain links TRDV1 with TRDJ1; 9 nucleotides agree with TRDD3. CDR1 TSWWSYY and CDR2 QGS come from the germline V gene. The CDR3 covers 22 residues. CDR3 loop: CALGENQFKYWGTPLYTDKLIF. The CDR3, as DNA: TGTGCCCTTGGGGAAAACCAATTCAAGTACTGGGGGACACCTCTGTACACCGATAAACTCATCTTT.

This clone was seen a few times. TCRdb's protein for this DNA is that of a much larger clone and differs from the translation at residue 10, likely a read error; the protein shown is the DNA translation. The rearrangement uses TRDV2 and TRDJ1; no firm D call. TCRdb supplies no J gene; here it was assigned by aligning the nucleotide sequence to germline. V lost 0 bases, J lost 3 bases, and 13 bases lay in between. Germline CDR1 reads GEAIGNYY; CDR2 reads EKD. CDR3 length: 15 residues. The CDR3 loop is CACDTLIQRSDKLIF. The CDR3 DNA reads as TGTGCCTGTGACACCCTAATACAAAGGTCCGATAAACTCATCTTT.

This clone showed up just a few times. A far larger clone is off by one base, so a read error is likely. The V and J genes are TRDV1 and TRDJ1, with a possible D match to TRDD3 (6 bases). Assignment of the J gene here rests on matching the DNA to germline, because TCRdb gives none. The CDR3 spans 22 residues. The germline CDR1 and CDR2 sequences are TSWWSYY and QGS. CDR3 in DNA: TGTGCTCTCGGGGGACTGCCGGCGCCCGCTATATTAGGGGGCTTTATCCCCGATAAACTCATCTTT. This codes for CALGGLPAPAILGGFIPDKLIF.

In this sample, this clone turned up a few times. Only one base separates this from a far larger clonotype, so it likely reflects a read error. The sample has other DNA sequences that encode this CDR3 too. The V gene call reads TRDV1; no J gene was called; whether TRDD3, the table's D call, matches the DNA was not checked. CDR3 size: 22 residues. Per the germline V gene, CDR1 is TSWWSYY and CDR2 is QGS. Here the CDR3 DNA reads TGTGCTCTTGGGGCTCCTATCCACCGAGTCCCGTACTGGGGGAAGTACACCGATAAACTTATCTTT. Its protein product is CALGAPIHRVPYWGKYTDKLIF.

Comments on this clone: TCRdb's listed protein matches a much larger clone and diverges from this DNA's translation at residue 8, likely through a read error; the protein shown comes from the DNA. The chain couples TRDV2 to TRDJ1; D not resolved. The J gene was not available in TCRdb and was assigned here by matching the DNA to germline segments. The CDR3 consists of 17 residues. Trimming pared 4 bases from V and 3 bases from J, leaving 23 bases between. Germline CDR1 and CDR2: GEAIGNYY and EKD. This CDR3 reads CACEDLLSPRGADKLIF. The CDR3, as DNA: TGTGCCTGTGAAGACTTGCTGAGTCCCAGAGGAGCCGATAAACTCATCTTT.

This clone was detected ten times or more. CDR3 residues: CALGDTVFPFTGYTDKLIF. DNA for the CDR3: TGTGCTCTTGGGGACACTGTCTTTCCCTTCACCGGGTACACCGATAAACTCATCTTT. V gene TRDV1 combines with J gene TRDJ1; maybe TRDD2 (5 bases). There are 19 residues in the CDR3. V lost 3 bases, J lost 0 bases, and 23 bases lay in between. Germline CDR1 TSWWSYY, CDR2 QGS.

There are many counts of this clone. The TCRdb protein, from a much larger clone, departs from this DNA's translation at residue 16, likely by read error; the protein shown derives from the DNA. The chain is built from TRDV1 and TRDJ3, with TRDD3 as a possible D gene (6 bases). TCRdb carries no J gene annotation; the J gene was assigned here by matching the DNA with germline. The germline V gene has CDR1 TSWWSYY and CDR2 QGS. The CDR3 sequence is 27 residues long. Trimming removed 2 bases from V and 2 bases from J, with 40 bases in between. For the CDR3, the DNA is TGTGCTCTTGGGGAAACTGGGCCCAAACTCACATCCCATCGGGGGACACGCGGTCCCTGGGACACCCGACAGATGTTTTTC. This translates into CALGETGPKLTSHRGTRGPWDTRQMFF.

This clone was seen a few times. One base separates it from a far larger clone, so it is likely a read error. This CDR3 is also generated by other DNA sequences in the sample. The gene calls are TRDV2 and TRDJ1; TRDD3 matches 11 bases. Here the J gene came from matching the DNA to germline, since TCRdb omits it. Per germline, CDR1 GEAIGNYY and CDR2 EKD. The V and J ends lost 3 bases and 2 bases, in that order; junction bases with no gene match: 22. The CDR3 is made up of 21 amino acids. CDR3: CACDPLPTAIGGYGGTDKLIF. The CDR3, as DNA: TGTGCCTGTGACCCACTTCCTACTGCAATTGGGGGATACGGGGGTACCGATAAACTCATCTTT.

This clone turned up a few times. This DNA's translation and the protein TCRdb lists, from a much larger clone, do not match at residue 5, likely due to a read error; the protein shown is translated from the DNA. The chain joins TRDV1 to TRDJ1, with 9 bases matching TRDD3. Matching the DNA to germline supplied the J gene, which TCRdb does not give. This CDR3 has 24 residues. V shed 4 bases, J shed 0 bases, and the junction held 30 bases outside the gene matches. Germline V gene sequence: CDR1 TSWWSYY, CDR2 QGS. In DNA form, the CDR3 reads TGTGCTCTTGGGGGAGACCTGTGTTCTCGGGGATACGCTTTCGGTAAAAAGTACACCGATAAACTCATCTTT. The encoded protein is CALGGDLCSRGYAFGKKYTDKLIF.

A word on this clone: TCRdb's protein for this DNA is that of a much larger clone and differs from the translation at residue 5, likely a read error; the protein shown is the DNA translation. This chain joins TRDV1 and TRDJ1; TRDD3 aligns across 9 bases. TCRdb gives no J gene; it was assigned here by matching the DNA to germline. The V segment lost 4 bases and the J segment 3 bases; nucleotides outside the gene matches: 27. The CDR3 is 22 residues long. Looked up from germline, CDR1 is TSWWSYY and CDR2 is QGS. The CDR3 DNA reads TGTGCTCTTGGGGGAGCCCATCCGGTATTCCGGTACTGGGGGACATTGGCCGATAAACTCATCTTT. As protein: CALGGAHPVFRYWGTLADKLIF.

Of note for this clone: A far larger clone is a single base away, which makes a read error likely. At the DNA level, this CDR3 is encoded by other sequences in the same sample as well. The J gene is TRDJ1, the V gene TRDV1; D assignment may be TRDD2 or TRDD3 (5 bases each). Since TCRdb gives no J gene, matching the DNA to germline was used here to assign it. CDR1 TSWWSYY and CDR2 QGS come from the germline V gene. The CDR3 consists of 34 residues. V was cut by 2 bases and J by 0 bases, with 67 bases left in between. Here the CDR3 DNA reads TGTGCTCTTGGGGAAGTACACCCATCCTATACGTCAACGGGGACTTTGAGATCCCCCGACACCCTTGCGTACTGGAAACCTTACACCGATAAACTCATCTTT. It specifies CALGEVHPSYTSTGTLRSPDTLAYWKPYTDKLIF.

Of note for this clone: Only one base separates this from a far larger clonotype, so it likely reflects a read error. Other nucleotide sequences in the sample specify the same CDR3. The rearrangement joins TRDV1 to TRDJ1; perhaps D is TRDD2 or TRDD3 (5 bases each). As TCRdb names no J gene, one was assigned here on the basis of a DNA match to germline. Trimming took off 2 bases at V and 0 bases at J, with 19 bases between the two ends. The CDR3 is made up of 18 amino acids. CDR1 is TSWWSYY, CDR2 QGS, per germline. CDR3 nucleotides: TGTGCTCTTGGGGAAAGAGGGGGGTACCTTCATCACACCGATAAACTCATCTTT. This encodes CALGERGGYLHHTDKLIF.

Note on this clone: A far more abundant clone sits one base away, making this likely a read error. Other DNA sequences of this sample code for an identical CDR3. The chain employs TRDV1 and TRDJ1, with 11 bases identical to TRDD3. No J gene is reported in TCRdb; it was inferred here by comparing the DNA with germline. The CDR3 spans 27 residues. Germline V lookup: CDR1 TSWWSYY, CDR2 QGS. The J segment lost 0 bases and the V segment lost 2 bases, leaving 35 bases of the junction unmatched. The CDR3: CALGEVRAYHRPSVGGYASAYTDKLIF. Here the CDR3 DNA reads TGTGCTCTTGGGGAAGTAAGGGCCTACCACCGTCCCTCTGTTGGGGGATACGCCTCTGCCTACACCGATAAACTCATCTTT.

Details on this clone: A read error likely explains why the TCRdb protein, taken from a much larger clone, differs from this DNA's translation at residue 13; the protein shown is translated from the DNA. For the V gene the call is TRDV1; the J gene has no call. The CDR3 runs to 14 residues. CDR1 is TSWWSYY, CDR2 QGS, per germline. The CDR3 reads CALGDCFPLYKLTF. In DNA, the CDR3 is TGTGCTCTTGGGGATTGTTTTCCCCTCTATAAACTCACCTTT.

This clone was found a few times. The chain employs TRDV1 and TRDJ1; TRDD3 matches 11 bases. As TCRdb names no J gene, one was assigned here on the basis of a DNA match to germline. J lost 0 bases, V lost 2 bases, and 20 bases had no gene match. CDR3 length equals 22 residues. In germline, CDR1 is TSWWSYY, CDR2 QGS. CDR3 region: CALGEIPPSYWGISPYTDKLIF. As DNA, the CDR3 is TGTGCTCTTGGGGAAATCCCTCCTTCGTACTGGGGGATATCCCCGTACACCGATAAACTCATCTTT.

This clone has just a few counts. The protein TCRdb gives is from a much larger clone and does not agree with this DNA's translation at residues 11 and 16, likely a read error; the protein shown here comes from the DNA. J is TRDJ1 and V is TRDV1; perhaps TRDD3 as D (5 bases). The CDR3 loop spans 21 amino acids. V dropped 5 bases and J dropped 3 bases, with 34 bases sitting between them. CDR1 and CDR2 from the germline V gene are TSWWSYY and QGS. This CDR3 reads CALGKRLLLWVIPMAPDKLIF. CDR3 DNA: TGTGCTCTTGGGAAAAGGTTACTACTTTGGGTGATACCCATGGCGCCCGATAAACTCATCTTT.

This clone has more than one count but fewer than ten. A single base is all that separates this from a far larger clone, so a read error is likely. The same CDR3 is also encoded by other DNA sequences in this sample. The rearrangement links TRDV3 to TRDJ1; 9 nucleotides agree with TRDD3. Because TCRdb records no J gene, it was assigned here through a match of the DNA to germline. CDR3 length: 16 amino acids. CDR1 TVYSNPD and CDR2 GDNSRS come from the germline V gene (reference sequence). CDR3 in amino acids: CAFRRWGMSYTDKLIF. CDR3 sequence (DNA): TGCGCCTTTAGACGCTGGGGGATGTCGTACACCGATAAACTCATCTTT.

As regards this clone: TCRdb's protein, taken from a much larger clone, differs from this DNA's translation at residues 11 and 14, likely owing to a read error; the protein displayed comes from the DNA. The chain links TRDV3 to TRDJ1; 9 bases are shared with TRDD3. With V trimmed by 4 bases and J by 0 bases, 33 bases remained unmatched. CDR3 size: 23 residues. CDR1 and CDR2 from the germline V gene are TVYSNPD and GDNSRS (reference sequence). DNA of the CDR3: TGTGCCTCCCTCAGTACTGGGGGACAGACGACGAAAGTGAGGGTGAGATACACCGATAAACTCATCTTT. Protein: CASLSTGGQTTKVRVRYTDKLIF.

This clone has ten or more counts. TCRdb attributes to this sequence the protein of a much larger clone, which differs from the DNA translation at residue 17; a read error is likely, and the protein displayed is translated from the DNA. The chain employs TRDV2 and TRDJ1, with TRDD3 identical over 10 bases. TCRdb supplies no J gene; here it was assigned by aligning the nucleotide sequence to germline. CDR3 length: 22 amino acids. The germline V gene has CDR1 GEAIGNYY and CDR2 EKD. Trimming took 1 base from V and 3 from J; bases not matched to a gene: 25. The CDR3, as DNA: TGTGCCTGTGACACGGTGGGCTCAGTGAAGACTTCACTGGGGGATTCAGCCGATAAACTCATCTTT. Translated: CACDTVGSVKTSLGDSADKLIF.